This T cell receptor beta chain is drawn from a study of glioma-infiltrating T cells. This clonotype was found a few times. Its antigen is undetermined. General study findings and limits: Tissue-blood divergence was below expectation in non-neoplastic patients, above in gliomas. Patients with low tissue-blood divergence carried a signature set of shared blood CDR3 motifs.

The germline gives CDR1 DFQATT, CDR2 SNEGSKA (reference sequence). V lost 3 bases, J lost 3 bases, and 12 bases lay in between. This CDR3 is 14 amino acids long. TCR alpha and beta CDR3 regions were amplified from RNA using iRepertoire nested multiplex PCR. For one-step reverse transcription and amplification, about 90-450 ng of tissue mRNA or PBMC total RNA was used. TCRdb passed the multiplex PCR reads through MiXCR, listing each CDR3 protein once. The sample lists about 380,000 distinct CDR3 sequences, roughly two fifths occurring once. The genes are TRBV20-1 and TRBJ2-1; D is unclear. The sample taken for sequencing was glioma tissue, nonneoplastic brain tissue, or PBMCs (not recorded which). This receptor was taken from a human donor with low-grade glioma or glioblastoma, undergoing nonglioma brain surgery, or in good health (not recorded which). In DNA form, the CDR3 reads TGCAGTGCTAGTAGGCGGAGACACTACAATGAGCAGTTCTTC. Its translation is CSASRRRHYNEQFF.